These 9 T cell receptor beta chains originate from one sample sequenced in a study of OX40 agonist ivuxolimab in advanced cancers. Profiled with immunoSEQ multiplex PCR; TCRdb holds only in-frame clones, not every one. The table has roughly 70,000 clones, 65% to 90% seen once. This specimen consisted of CD4+ or CD8+ T cells sorted from blood, obtained in a trial of the OX40 agonist ivuxolimab. The receptor source for this set is an adult with an advanced solid tumor such as melanoma, head and neck, liver or kidney cancer.

The V call is TRBV28, the J call TRBJ1-3; TRBD1 matches at 8 bases. Trimming cost V 10 bases and J 3 bases; bases outside gene matches: 5. CDR1 is MDHEN, CDR2 SYDVKM, per germline. This CDR3 is built from 13 residues. The CDR3 DNA reads as TGTGCCACGAGAGGGACAGGTGGAAACACCATATATTTT. It specifies CATRGTGGNTIYF.

The chain has TRBV6-5 and TRBJ1-6; no definite D call. Trimming cost V 2 bases and J 7 bases, with 6 bases left between them. This CDR3 has 13 residues. Germline V lookup: CDR1 MNHEY, CDR2 SVGAGI. CDR3 in DNA: TGTGCCAGCAGTTACAAACACAATTCACCCCTCCACTTT. Translated: CASSYKHNSPLHF.

This clone was seen a single time. The chain carries TRBV29-1 and TRBJ2-2, with 9 bases that match TRBD1. This CDR3 spans 16 amino acids. The J segment lost 5 bases and the V segment lost 7 bases, leaving 14 bases of the junction unmatched. CDR1 is SQVTM, CDR2 ANQGSEA, per germline. CDR3 loop: CSATITGGSGTGELFF. The CDR3 DNA is TGCAGCGCGACAATTACAGGGGGCTCGGGGACCGGGGAGCTGTTTTTT.

This chain uses TRBV18 with TRBJ1-4, with D perhaps matching TRBD1 (6 bases). V was trimmed by 6 bases and J by 5 bases, leaving 7 bases between them. Looked up from germline, CDR1 is KGHSH and CDR2 is LQKENI. The CDR3 runs to 12 residues. The CDR3 spells CASSQGNEKLFF. The CDR3 nucleotides are TGTGCCAGCTCGCAGGGGAATGAAAAACTGTTTTTT.

This clone came up once. The V call is TRBV5-8, the J call TRBJ2-2, with 9 bases that match TRBD2. With 7 bases clipped from V and 7 bases from J, the junction kept 14 bases outside the gene matches. There are 16 residues in the CDR3. Germline V CDR1 and CDR2: SGHTS, YDEGEE. CDR3 protein: CASGLFLAGAVGELFF. The CDR3 bases are TGTGCCAGCGGGTTGTTTTTAGCGGGAGCTGTCGGGGAGCTGTTTTTT.

The rearrangement links TRBV6-6 to TRBJ2-3; TRBD1 agrees at 8 bases. Germline values: CDR1 MNHNY, CDR2 SVGAGI (reference sequence). The junction had 6 bases not matched to a gene; V was cut back by 2 bases and J by 5 bases. This CDR3 is 15 amino acids long. The CDR3 DNA follows: TGTGCCAGCAGTTACGGGCAGGGGGCGCGAGATACGCAGTATTTT. Translated: CASSYGQGARDTQYF.

This rearrangement joins TRBV30 to TRBJ2-1; D is unclear. Trimming left V 1 base short and J 10 bases short, with 11 bases between. The germline CDR1 and CDR2 sequences are GTSNPN and SVGIG (reference sequence). The CDR3 is made up of 12 amino acids. The CDR3 sequence: CAWSAQTGEQFF. For the CDR3, the DNA is TGTGCCTGGAGTGCCCAAACTGGAGAGCAGTTCTTC.

This clone has more than one count but fewer than ten. The gene calls are TRBV6-5 and TRBJ2-5; 7 nucleotides match TRBD2. CDR3 length: 14 amino acids. The V segment lost 2 bases and the J segment 7 bases; nucleotides outside the gene matches: 7. The germline gives CDR1 MNHEY, CDR2 SVGAGI. The CDR3 sequence: CASSYRVPGGTQYF. In nucleotides, the CDR3 is TGTGCCAGCAGTTACCGCGTTCCGGGGGGGACCCAGTACTTC.

The chain couples TRBV6-1 to TRBJ2-7; 7 bases align to TRBD2. The CDR3 is 18 residues long. Trimming removed 1 base from V and 3 bases from J; junction bases left unmatched: 15. Germline CDR1 reads MNHNS; CDR2 reads SASEGT. CDR3 region: CASSEDMGSGTINYEQYF. As DNA, the CDR3 is TGTGCCAGCAGTGAAGATATGGGGTCCGGGACTATAAACTACGAGCAGTACTTC.